Following are 17 T cell receptor beta chains from one sample sequenced in a study of T cell repertoires in cytomegalovirus infection. Which antigens these TCRs recognize remains unknown. TCRdb re-called the reads through MiXCR, storing one row per CDR3 protein. This table holds around 710,000 distinct CDR3 sequences, approximately 32% found once. The sample in question was cultured CD8+ T cells from PBMCs, obtained from culture after CMV antigen stimulation. These receptors originate from a human donor in good health (CMV status not recorded). Some clones in this sample may be carry-over from other donors' samples.

Details on this clonotype: A much larger clone is a single base away; this may be a read error. This rearrangement joins TRBV7-9 to TRBJ2-3, with D perhaps being TRBD1 or TRBD2 (7 bases each). V was pared by 6 bases and J by 4 bases, with 14 bases between. The germline gives CDR1 SEHNR, CDR2 FQNEAQ (reference sequence). This CDR3 has 14 residues. The CDR3 spells CASSIQGRADTQYF. DNA for the CDR3: TGTGCCAGCAGTATACAGGGGAGGGCAGATACGCAGTATTTT. Full variable domain (missing parts from reference TRBV7-9 and TRBJ2-3): DTGVSQNPRHKITKRGQNVTFRCDPISEHNRLYWYRQTLGQGPEFLTYFQNEAQLEKSRLLSDRFSAERPKGSFSTLEIQRTEQGDSAMYLCASSIQGRADTQYFGPGTRLTVL.

The chain carries TRBV29-1 and TRBJ1-2; D unclear. Germline V lookup: CDR1 SQVTM, CDR2 ANQGSEA. There are 9 residues in the CDR3. Deletions cut 3 bases from V and 8 bases from J, with 4 bases between. The CDR3 spells CSVDSGYTF. The DNA of the CDR3 is TGCAGCGTTGATAGCGGCTACACCTTC.

Remarks on this clonotype: A read error may produce the germline difference seen at one junction end. The V call is TRBV15, the J call TRBJ1-5; 8 positions match TRBD1. Germline assignment: CDR1 LNHNV and CDR2 YYDKDF (reference sequence). The CDR3 runs to 13 residues. The chain's CDR3 is CATSTGGNQPKHF. CDR3 DNA: TGTGCCACCAGCACAGGGGGCAATCAGCCCAAGCATTTT.

This clonotype appeared many times. The chain is built from TRBV6-1 and TRBJ1-3, with TRBD1 matching 8 bases. Germline CDR1 and CDR2: MNHNS and SASEGT. The CDR3 consists of 19 residues. The V gene end was trimmed by 5 bases and the J gene end by 0 bases; junction bases not matched to a gene: 15. CDR3 DNA: TGTGCCAGCAGTCCCCCCTCAGGGGGCGGAAAACTCTCTGGAAACACCATATATTTT. This sequence encodes CASSPPSGGGKLSGNTIYF.

The chain combines TRBV9 with TRBJ2-5; TRBD1 is a possible D gene (6 bases). Germline lookup yields CDR1 SGDLS and CDR2 YYNGEE. There are 17 residues in the CDR3. Trimming removed 0 bases from V and 5 bases from J, with 20 bases in between. The CDR3 spells CASSVEGDPQISETQYF. The CDR3 region has the DNA TGTGCCAGCAGCGTAGAGGGGGACCCTCAAATATCGGAGACCCAGTACTTC. Based on the CDR3 plus reference TRBV9 and TRBJ2-5, the full variable domain is DSGVTQTPKHLITATGQRVTLRCSPRSGDLSVYWYQQSLDQGLQFLIQYYNGEERAKGNILERFSAQQFPDLHSELNLSSLELGDSALYFCASSVEGDPQISETQYFGPGTRLLVL.

This rearrangement joins TRBV7-9 to TRBJ1-1; D is unresolved. The CDR3 loop spans 14 amino acids. Germline V gene lookup returns CDR1 SEHNR and CDR2 FQNEAQ (reference sequence). V gave up 7 bases and J gave up 2 bases, with 14 bases separating them. The CDR3 spells CASNREKYNTEAFF. The CDR3, as DNA: TGTGCCAGCAACCGAGAGAAATATAACACTGAAGCTTTCTTT.

The chain carries TRBV7-9 and TRBJ1-2; possibly TRBD1 for D (5 bases). CDR1 and CDR2 from the germline V gene are SEHNR and FQNEAQ (reference sequence). CDR3 length: 12 amino acids. The V end lost 9 bases, the J end lost 1 base, and 9 bases lay between the germline ends. CDR3 loop: CASQGFNYGYTF. For the CDR3, the DNA is TGTGCCAGTCAGGGATTTAACTATGGCTACACCTTC. The entire variable domain, with the rest obtained from reference TRBV7-9 and TRBJ1-2, is as follows: DTGVSQNPRHKITKRGQNVTFRCDPISEHNRLYWYRQTLGQGPEFLTYFQNEAQLEKSRLLSDRFSAERPKGSFSTLEIQRTEQGDSAMYLCASQGFNYGYTFGSGTRLTVV.

This clonotype came up many times. V is TRBV7-6 and J is TRBJ2-1, with 12 bases that match TRBD2. CDR1 is SGHVS, CDR2 FNYEAQ, per germline. With 5 bases clipped from V and 0 bases from J, the junction kept 8 bases outside the gene matches. CDR3 length equals 18 residues. The CDR3 sequence: CASSQRLAGASSYNEQFF. CDR3 in DNA: TGTGCCAGCAGCCAGCGACTAGCGGGGGCCAGCTCCTACAATGAGCAGTTCTTC.

This sequence joins TRBV2 and TRBJ1-6; D uncertain. Per germline, CDR1 SNHLY and CDR2 FYNNEI. The CDR3 has 14 amino acids. Trimming removed 7 bases from V and 0 bases from J, with 7 bases in between. The CDR3 is CASTASSYNSPLHF. CDR3 sequence (DNA): TGTGCCAGCACCGCCAGCTCCTATAATTCACCCCTCCACTTT.

The sample holds many counts of this clonotype. This rearrangement joins TRBV7-9 to TRBJ2-1; TRBD2 matches at 12 bases. The CDR3 is 16 amino acids. The V gene's germline CDR1 is SEHNR and CDR2 FQNEAQ (reference sequence). With 4 bases clipped from V and 4 bases from J, the junction kept 5 bases outside the gene matches. CDR3 nucleotides: TGTGCCAGCAGCTCCCCTAGCGGGGGGGAATACAATGAGCAGTTCTTC. It yields the protein CASSSPSGGEYNEQFF.

The chain combines TRBV10-3 with TRBJ1-3; D call uncertain. V was cut by 8 bases and J by 6 bases, with 11 bases left in between. This CDR3 has 12 residues. Germline V gives CDR1 ENHRY, CDR2 SYGVKD. The CDR3 protein is CAIYNGENTIYF. The CDR3 region has the DNA TGTGCCATCTACAATGGCGAAAACACCATATATTTT.

This clonotype was counted many times. The chain carries TRBV7-6 and TRBJ1-2; weak D call: TRBD1 (6 bases). Trimming cost V 5 bases and J 5 bases, with 18 bases left between them. The CDR3 has 15 amino acids. Germline values: CDR1 SGHVS, CDR2 FNYEAQ. The chain's CDR3 is CASSINPDSSYGYTF. The DNA for the CDR3 is TGTGCCAGCAGCATAAACCCGGACAGCTCATATGGCTACACCTTC.

The rearrangement links TRBV24-1 to TRBJ2-1; D uncertain. V was pared by 10 bases and J by 7 bases, with 10 bases between. The CDR3 is made up of 11 amino acids. CDR1 KGHDR and CDR2 SFDVKD come from the germline V gene. DNA for the CDR3: TGTGCCACTTTCAACGGGAATGAGCAGTTCTTC. Translation: CATFNGNEQFF.

The chain couples TRBV6-2 or TRBV6-3 to TRBJ1-5; D may be TRBD1 (6 bases). Trimming cost V 2 bases and J 1 base, with 9 bases left between them. There are 15 residues in the CDR3. CDR1 MNHEY and CDR2 SVGEGT come from the germline V gene. CDR3 in DNA: TGTGCCAGCAGTTACGGGGGGGCCAGCAATCAGCCCCAGCATTTT. This sequence encodes CASSYGGASNQPQHF.

Regarding this clonotype: A much bigger clone sits one base away, suggesting this may be a read error. This sequence joins TRBV7-8 and TRBJ1-2; D possibly corresponds to TRBD1 (5 bases). Germline V gives CDR1 SGHVS, CDR2 FQNEAQ. The CDR3 covers 13 residues. CDR3 sequence (DNA): TGTGTCAGCAGCTTAGCGTGGGGGGATGGCTACACCTTC. Translation gives CVSSLAWGDGYTF.

The genes are TRBV28 and TRBJ2-2; D uncertain. Germline V lookup: CDR1 MDHEN, CDR2 SYDVKM. This CDR3 spans 17 amino acids. Trimming removed 2 bases at V and 1 base at J, with 14 bases between. This chain's CDR3 is CASSLTSYSLNTGELFF. The CDR3 DNA is TGTGCCAGCAGTTTAACGAGCTATTCATTGAACACCGGGGAGCTGTTTTTT.

This chain connects TRBV7-9 to TRBJ1-1; no clear D gene. V lost 5 bases and J 6 bases, leaving 7 bases between the germline ends. Germline CDR1 is SEHNR and CDR2 is FQNEAQ (reference sequence). The CDR3 covers 11 residues. The CDR3 loop reads CASSPSSEAFF. Written as DNA, the CDR3 is TGTGCCAGCAGCCCTTCGTCTGAAGCTTTCTTT.